This T cell receptor beta chain was identified in a study of molecular identifiers for immune sequencing clone quantification. Regarding the study as a whole: In CMV-specific effectors, clones above 20 copies held over 97% of molecules; naive, under 1%. Underestimated sizes of highly expanded clones could result from identical TCR molecules that share a barcode.

A remark on this clonotype: Antigen specificity is unknown. A much larger clone sits a single nucleotide away, making a read error possible.

Germline CDR1 and CDR2: SGHTA and FQGNSA. The CDR3 spans 15 residues. Each CDR3 protein gets one entry after TCRdb re-called the PCR reads with MiXCR. Here the sample spans about 630,000 distinct CDR3 sequences, about 25% being singletons. Naive CD8 libraries came from approximately 20,000 to 1,000,000 sorted cells with 10%, 30% or 50% RNA. CD8+CD4-CCR7+CD45RA+ cells were sorted as naive CD8 T cells. Sequenced sample: naive CD8+ T cells from blood, with Jurkat cell RNA spiked in. The subset here: FACS-sorted CD8+CD4-CCR7+CD45RA+ naive T cells. This receptor was obtained from a human donor in good health. Some libraries in this study had Jurkat cell RNA spiked in. This chain joins TRBV7-2 and TRBJ2-1, with 14 bases identical to TRBD2. CDR3 DNA: TGTGCCGGCAGCTCCGGGACTAGCGGGAGTAATGAGCAGTTCTTC. It is translated as CAGSSGTSGSNEQFF.